This T cell receptor (beta chain) derives from a study of cytotoxic CD8 clonotypes in ibrutinib-treated CLL (dated by TCRdb to about 2021). Background for the entire study: The cohort included roughly 15 treatment-naive and under 13 relapsed/refractory patients; some 18 were IGHV unmutated. All remission and progressive disease samples were collected while patients were still receiving ibrutinib. Response samples were obtained after a median of approximately 12 months of treatment, with a range of about 6 to 36 months. An average of around 250,000 productive templates and 94,082 productive rearrangements was obtained per sample. Cryopreserved peripheral blood mononuclear cells were obtained prior to treatment, at the time of response, and at either disease progression or sustained remission. Partial responses were observed in roughly 25 patients and complete responses in 2; after a median follow-up of around 68 months, remission was maintained in around 14 patients and progression was observed in roughly twelve. Longitudinal samples were obtainable from about 30% of the 86 participants in the trial.

The goal of deep resolution MiSeq sequencing was a depth between 1 in 1 million and 1 in 200,000 T cells, and coverage averaged 10x per clonotype. The immunoSEQ hsTCRB Kit was used to generate the TCR beta libraries. As for how the authors treated the data: The data were analyzed with ImmunoSEQ Analyzer and ImmunoSEQ Data Assistant, and V, D and J gene assignments followed IMGT definitions. Clonality, which ranges from 0 to 1, was calculated as one minus the normalized Shannon entropy of productive rearrangement frequencies. Only overrepresented clonotypes making up at least 0.05% of each patient's repertoire were included in the public clonotype analysis. Approximately 13 age-matched healthy donor repertoires from immuneACCESS served as clonality controls. TCRdb re-hosts the immuneACCESS table, in-frame sequences only. Its copies lack some clones; in the studies checked, an unresolved V gene accounts for under half of them, and the cause for the rest is not known. V, J and clone size are those of that table, while D and trimming were read from the DNA. Here the sample has some 13,000 clones; around 48% occur a single time. The top ten hold 30% to 35% of the sample.

Overall results and qualifications from the work: Sampling times were not matched between patients in sustained remission and patients whose disease was progressing, and lymph node repertoires were not examined. Baseline clonality exceeded that of age-matched healthy donors and correlated strongly with circulating CD8+ T-cell counts. Public clonotypes were rare and either shrank or stayed stable during treatment, and the rise in clonality at ibrutinib response reflected expansion of private clonotypes. Clonality rose at ibrutinib response, remained stable during sustained remission, and dropped back toward baseline at progression.

Per the germline V gene (reference sequence), MNHEY is the CDR1 and SMNVEV is the CDR2. Trimming costs V 4 bases and J 6 bases, and their ends lie 18 bases apart. The CDR3, cysteine through phenylalanine, is 16 amino acids long. Of all the DNA, just the CDR3 is kept, 48 bases in frame from base 1. Based on its abundance in the sample, this clone is large (0.1 to 1%). The antigen it recognizes is unknown. No qualities accompany the bases; no much larger clone lies one base away. For TCR beta library preparation, 1.5 to 2 micrograms of genomic DNA were isolated from cryopreserved PBMCs. Longitudinal blood samples from CLL patients receiving ibrutinib monotherapy were subjected to high-throughput TCR beta sequencing. Patients were enrolled in a phase 2 open-label single-center ibrutinib monotherapy trial.

The clonotype comes from a human donor with chronic lymphocytic leukemia. This specimen consisted of PBMCs, obtained at a 24-month disease-progression time point, from a patient treated with ibrutinib. This sequence uses TRBV27 and TRBJ2-2; the D gene is possibly TRBD1 or TRBD2, with 5 bases matching each. The CDR3 reads CASSSTELGSPGELFF. Read as DNA, the sequence is TGTGCCAGCAGTTCGACAGAATTGGGGAGCCCCGGGGAGCTGTTTTTT.